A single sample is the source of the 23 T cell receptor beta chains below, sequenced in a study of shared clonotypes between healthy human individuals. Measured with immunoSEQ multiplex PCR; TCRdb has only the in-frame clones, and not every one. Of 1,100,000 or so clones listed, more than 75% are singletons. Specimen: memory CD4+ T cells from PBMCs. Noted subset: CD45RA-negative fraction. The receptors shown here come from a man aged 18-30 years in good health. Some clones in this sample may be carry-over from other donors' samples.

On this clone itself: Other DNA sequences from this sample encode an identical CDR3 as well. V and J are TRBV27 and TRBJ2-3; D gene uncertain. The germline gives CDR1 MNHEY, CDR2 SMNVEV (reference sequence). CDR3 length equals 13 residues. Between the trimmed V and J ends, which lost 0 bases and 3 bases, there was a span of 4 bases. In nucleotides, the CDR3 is TGTGCCAGCAGTTTATCTGGAACAGATACGCAGTATTTT. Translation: CASSLSGTDTQYF.

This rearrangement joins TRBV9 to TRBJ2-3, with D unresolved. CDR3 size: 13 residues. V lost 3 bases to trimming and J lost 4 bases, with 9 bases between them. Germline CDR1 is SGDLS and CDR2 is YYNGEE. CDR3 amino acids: CASSGRPADTQYF. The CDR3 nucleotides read TGTGCCAGCAGCGGGCGCCCTGCAGATACGCAGTATTTT.

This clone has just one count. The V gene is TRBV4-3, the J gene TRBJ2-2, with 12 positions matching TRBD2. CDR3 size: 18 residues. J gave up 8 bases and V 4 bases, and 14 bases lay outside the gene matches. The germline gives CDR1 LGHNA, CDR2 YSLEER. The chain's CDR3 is CASSRKPGLAGFEGELFF. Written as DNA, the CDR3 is TGCGCCAGCAGCCGAAAGCCCGGACTAGCGGGATTCGAAGGGGAGCTGTTTTTT.

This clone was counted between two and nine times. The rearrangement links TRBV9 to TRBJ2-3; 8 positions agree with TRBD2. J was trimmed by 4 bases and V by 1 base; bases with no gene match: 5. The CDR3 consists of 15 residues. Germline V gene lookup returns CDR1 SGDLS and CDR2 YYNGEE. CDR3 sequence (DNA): TGTGCCAGCAGCGTACGACCTAGCGGGTCAGATACGCAGTATTTT. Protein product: CASSVRPSGSDTQYF.

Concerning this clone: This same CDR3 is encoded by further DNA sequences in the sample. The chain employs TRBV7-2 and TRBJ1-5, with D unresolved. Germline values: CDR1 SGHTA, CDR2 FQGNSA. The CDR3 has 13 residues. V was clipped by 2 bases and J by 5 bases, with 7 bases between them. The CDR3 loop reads CASSLIGDQPQHF. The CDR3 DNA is TGTGCCAGCAGCTTAATCGGGGATCAGCCCCAGCATTTT.

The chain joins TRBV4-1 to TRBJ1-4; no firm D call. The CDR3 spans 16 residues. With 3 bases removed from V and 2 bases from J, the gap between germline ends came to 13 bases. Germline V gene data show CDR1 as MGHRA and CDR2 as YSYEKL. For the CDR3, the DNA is TGCGCCAGCAGCCAGAGGCTTCTGGCCACTAATGAAAAACTGTTTTTT. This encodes CASSQRLLATNEKLFF.

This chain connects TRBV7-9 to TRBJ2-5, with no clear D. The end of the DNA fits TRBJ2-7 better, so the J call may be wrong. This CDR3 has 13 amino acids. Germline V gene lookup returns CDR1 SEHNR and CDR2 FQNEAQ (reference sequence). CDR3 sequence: CASSLPGSYEQYF. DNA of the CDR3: TGTGCCAGCAGCTTGCCGGGCTCCTACGAGCAGTACTTC.

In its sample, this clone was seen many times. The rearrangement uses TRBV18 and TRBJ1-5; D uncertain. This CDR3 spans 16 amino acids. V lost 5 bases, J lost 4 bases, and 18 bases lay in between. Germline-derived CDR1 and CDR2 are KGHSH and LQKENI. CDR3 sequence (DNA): TGTGCCAGCTCAAGCAAGGGTGGGGAAGGGAATCAGCCCCAGCATTTT. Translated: CASSSKGGEGNQPQHF.

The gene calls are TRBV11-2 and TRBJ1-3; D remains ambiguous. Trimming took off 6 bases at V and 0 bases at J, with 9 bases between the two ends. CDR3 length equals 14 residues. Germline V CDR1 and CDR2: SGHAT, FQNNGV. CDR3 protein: CASRRAGSGNTIYF. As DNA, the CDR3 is TGTGCCAGCAGGAGGGCCGGCTCTGGAAACACCATATATTTT.

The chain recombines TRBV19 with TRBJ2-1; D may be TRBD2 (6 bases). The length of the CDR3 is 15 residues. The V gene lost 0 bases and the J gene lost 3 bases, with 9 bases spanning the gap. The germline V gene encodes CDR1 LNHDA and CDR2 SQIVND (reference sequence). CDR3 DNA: TGTGCCAGTAGTATAGATGCGGGAAACTACAATGAGCAGTTCTTC. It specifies CASSIDAGNYNEQFF.

The CDR3: CASSRGWRSGQETQYF. CDR3 in DNA: TGTGCCAGCAGCCGTGGGTGGAGATCGGGCCAAGAGACCCAGTACTTC. This chain connects TRBV9 to TRBJ2-5; D gene uncertain. From germline, CDR1 is SGDLS and CDR2 YYNGEE. Between the trimmed V and J ends, which lost 4 bases and 1 base, there was a span of 17 bases. The CDR3 covers 16 residues. The full variable domain, with the rest looked up from reference TRBV9 and TRBJ2-5, is DSGVTQTPKHLITATGQRVTLRCSPRSGDLSVYWYQQSLDQGLQFLIQYYNGEERAKGNILERFSAQQFPDLHSELNLSSLELGDSALYFCASSRGWRSGQETQYFGPGTRLLVL.

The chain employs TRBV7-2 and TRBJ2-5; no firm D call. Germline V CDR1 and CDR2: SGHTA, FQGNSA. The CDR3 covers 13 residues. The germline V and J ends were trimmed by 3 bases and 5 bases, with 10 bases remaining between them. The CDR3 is CASSLPYRETQYF. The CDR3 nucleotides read TGTGCCAGCAGCTTGCCTTACCGGGAGACCCAGTACTTC.

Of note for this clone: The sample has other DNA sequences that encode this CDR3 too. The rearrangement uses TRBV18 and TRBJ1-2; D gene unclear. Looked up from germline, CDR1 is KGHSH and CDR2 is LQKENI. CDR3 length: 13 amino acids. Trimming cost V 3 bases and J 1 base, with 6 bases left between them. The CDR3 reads CASSPTDNYGYTF. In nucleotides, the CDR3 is TGTGCCAGCTCACCGACCGATAACTATGGCTACACCTTC. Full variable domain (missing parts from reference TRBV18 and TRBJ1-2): NAGVMQNPRHLVRRRGQEARLRCSPMKGHSHVYWYRQLPEEGLKFMVYLQKENIIDESGMPKERFSAEFPKEGPSILRIQQVVRGDSAAYFCASSPTDNYGYTFGSGTRLTVV.

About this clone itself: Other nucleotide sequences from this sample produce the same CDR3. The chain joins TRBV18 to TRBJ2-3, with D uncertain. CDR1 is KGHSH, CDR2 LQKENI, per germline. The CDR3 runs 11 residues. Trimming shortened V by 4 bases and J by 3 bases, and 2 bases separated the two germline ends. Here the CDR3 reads CASSQTDTQYF. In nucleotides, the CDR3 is TGTGCCAGCTCACAGACAGATACGCAGTATTTT. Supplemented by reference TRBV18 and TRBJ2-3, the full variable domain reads NAGVMQNPRHLVRRRGQEARLRCSPMKGHSHVYWYRQLPEEGLKFMVYLQKENIIDESGMPKERFSAEFPKEGPSILRIQQVVRGDSAAYFCASSQTDTQYFGPGTRLTVL.

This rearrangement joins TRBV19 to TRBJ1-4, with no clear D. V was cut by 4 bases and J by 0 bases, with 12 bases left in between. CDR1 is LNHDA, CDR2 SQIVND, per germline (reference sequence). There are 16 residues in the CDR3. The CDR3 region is CASSRRGAATNEKLFF. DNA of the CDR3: TGTGCCAGTAGTAGACGGGGAGCGGCAACTAATGAAAAACTGTTTTTT.

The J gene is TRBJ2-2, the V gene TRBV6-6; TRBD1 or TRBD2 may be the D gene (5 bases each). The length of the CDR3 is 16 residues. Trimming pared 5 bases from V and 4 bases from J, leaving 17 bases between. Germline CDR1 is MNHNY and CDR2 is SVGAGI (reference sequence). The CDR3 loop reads CASSTLRGAGTGELFF. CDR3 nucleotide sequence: TGTGCCAGCAGTACCCTCAGAGGGGCGGGCACCGGGGAGCTGTTTTTT.

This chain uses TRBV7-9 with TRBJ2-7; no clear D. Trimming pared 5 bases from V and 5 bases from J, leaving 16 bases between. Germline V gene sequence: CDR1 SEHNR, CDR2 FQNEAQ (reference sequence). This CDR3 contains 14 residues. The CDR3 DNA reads TGTGCCAGCAGCCTACCCTTTTTCGGACACGAGCAGTACTTC. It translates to CASSLPFFGHEQYF. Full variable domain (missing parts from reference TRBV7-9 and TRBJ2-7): DTGVSQNPRHKITKRGQNVTFRCDPISEHNRLYWYRQTLGQGPEFLTYFQNEAQLEKSRLLSDRFSAERPKGSFSTLEIQRTEQGDSAMYLCASSLPFFGHEQYFGPGTRLTVT.

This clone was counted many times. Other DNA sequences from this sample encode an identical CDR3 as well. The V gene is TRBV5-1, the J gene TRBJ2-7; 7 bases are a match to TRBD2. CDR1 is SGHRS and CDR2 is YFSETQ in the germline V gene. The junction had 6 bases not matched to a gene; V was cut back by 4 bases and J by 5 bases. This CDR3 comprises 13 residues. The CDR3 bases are TGCGCCAGCAGCGGGGGGAGCGGGGACGAGCAGTACTTC. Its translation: CASSGGSGDEQYF.

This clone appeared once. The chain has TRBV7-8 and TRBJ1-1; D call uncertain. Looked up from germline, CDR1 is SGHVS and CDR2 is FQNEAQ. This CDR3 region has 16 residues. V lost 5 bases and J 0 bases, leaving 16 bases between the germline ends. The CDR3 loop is CASSGRRTGVNTEAFF. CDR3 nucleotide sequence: TGTGCCAGCAGCGGTCGTAGGACCGGGGTGAACACTGAAGCTTTCTTT.

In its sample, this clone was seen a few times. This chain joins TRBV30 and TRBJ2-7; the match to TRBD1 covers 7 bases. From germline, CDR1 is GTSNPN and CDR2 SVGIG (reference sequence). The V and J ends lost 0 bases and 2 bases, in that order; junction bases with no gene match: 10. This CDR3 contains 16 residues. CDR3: CAWSVIGTDYTYEQYF. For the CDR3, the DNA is TGTGCCTGGAGTGTAATAGGGACAGATTATACCTACGAGCAGTACTTC.

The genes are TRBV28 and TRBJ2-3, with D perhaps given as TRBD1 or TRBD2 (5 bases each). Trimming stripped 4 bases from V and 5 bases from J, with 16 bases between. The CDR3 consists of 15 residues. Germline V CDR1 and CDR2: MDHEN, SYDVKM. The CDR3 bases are TGTGCCAGCAGTTCACCGGGACCCCCGCTAGATACGCAGTATTTT. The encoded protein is CASSSPGPPLDTQYF.

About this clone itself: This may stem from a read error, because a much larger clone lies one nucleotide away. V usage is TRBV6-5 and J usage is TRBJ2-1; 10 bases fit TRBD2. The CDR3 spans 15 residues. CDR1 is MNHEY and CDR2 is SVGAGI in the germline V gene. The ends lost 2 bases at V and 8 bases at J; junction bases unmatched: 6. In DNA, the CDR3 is TGTGCCAGCAGTTACGGGCCTAGCGGGAGCTATGAGCAGTTCTTC. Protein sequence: CASSYGPSGSYEQFF.

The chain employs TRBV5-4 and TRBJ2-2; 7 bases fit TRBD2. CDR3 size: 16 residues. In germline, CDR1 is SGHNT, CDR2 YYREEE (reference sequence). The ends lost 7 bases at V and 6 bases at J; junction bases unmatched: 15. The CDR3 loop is CASAPGREPYPGELFF. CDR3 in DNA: TGTGCCAGCGCCCCGGGGCGGGAGCCCTACCCCGGGGAGCTGTTTTTT.